This entry lists 11 T cell receptor beta chains sequenced from one sample in a study of T cell responses to AZD1222 COVID-19 vaccine. This table comes from immunoSEQ multiplex PCR, and its TCRdb copy is limited to in-frame clones, with some not included. Of about 180,000 clones listed, roughly 91% are singletons. Here the sequenced sample was peripheral blood, taken 28 days after the second dose of the MenACWY control vaccine. The receptors stem from an adult who received the MenACWY meningococcal vaccine as a control.

The chain recombines TRBV18 with TRBJ1-6; no clear D. V was clipped by 4 bases and J by 6 bases, with 13 bases between them. In germline, CDR1 is KGHSH, CDR2 LQKENI. The CDR3 totals 15 residues. CDR3 sequence: CASSRSQGLNSPLHF. DNA for the CDR3: TGTGCCAGCTCACGGTCACAAGGGCTTAATTCACCCCTCCACTTT.

This chain connects TRBV30 to TRBJ1-2; unclear D gene. CDR1 and CDR2 (germline): GTSNPN, SVGIG (reference sequence). Trimming removed 0 bases at V and 2 bases at J, with 13 bases between. CDR3 length: 15 residues. The CDR3 sequence is CAWSVKGASNYGYTF. As DNA, the CDR3 is TGTGCCTGGAGTGTAAAGGGAGCCTCGAACTATGGCTACACCTTC.

J is TRBJ1-6 and V is TRBV5-1, with TRBD1 matching over 9 bases. CDR1 is SGHRS, CDR2 YFSETQ, per germline. The CDR3 consists of 14 residues. The V segment lost 5 bases and the J segment 7 bases; nucleotides outside the gene matches: 4. The CDR3 protein is CASRPGTGNSPLHF. CDR3 DNA: TGCGCCAGCAGGCCCGGGACAGGGAATTCACCCCTCCACTTT.

The rearrangement uses TRBV3-1 (or the pseudogene TRBV3-2) and TRBJ1-1, with a weak D call TRBD1 (6 bases). The V gene lost 5 bases and the J gene lost 1 base, with 14 bases spanning the gap. Germline CDR1 LGHDT, CDR2 YNNKEL (reference sequence). This CDR3 is built from 15 residues. CDR3 protein: CASSTRDTPNTEAFF. The CDR3 nucleotides read TGTGCCAGCAGCACCCGGGACACCCCGAACACTGAAGCTTTCTTT.

V gene TRBV20-1 combines with J gene TRBJ2-7, with D unclear. This CDR3 is built from 13 residues. Trimming removed 3 bases from V and 7 bases from J, with 16 bases in between. From germline, CDR1 is DFQATT and CDR2 SNEGSKA (reference sequence). The CDR3 nucleotides are TGCAGTGCTAGTGTGCCCTGGCTTTTTGAGCAGTACTTC. The encoded protein is CSASVPWLFEQYF.

The V gene is TRBV5-1, the J gene TRBJ2-1; D could derive from TRBD1 or TRBD2 (6 bases each). Trimming left V 0 bases short and J 4 bases short, with 17 bases between. CDR1 and CDR2 (germline): SGHRS, YFSETQ. This CDR3 region has 17 residues. The CDR3 spells CASSLVVGGLGYNEQFF. The DNA of the CDR3 is TGCGCCAGCAGCTTGGTTGTTGGGGGGCTCGGTTACAATGAGCAGTTCTTC. The variable domain in full, with the rest retrieved from reference TRBV5-1 and TRBJ2-1, is KAGVTQTPRYLIKTRGQQVTLSCSPISGHRSVSWYQQTPGQGLQFLFEYFSETQRNKGNFPGRFSGRQFSNSRSEMNVSTLELGDSALYLCASSLVVGGLGYNEQFFGPGTRLTVL.

The chain employs TRBV6-4 and TRBJ1-5; no definite D call. The V gene lost 1 base and the J gene lost 4 bases, with 5 bases spanning the gap. Germline V CDR1 and CDR2: MRHNA, SNTAGT. CDR3 size: 13 residues. The CDR3 coding sequence is TGTGCCAGCAGTGACTTTCTTAATCAGCCCCAGCATTTT. As protein: CASSDFLNQPQHF.

The rearrangement uses TRBV12-3 or TRBV12-4 and TRBJ2-1; no clear D. The CDR3 runs to 12 residues. Trimming left V 6 bases short and J 6 bases short, with 9 bases between. CDR3 residues: CASSQAGNEQFF. The CDR3 region has the DNA TGTGCCAGCAGCCAAGCCGGCAATGAGCAGTTCTTC.

The V and J genes are TRBV5-1 and TRBJ1-1, with D unresolved. Trimming stripped 3 bases from V and 3 bases from J, with 15 bases between. The CDR3 loop spans 15 amino acids. CDR1 is SGHRS, CDR2 YFSETQ, per germline. Written as DNA, the CDR3 is TGCGCCAGCAGCTCCGTTCGTGGGCTTCACACTGAAGCTTTCTTT. Translated: CASSSVRGLHTEAFF.

V is TRBV19 and J is TRBJ1-1, with 8 bases aligning to TRBD1. Germline V gene data show CDR1 as LNHDA and CDR2 as SQIVND (reference sequence). V dropped 6 bases and J dropped 1; count of bases not matched to a gene: 4. The CDR3 extends over 14 amino acids. The CDR3: CASRPGQGNTEAFF. As DNA, the CDR3 is TGTGCCAGTAGACCCGGACAGGGGAACACTGAAGCTTTCTTT.

This clone occurred once. The CDR3: CASSELSATGAISYEQYF. The DNA for the CDR3 is TGTGCCAGCAGTGAACTATCCGCGACAGGAGCGATTTCCTACGAGCAGTACTTC. V usage is TRBV6-1 and J usage is TRBJ2-7; TRBD1 might be the D (6 bases). The V gene lost 2 bases and the J gene lost 1 base, with 21 bases spanning the gap. There are 18 residues in the CDR3. Germline V gives CDR1 MNHNS, CDR2 SASEGT.